This is a list of T cell receptor beta chains from one sample in a study of blood T cell repertoires in COVID-19. Sequenced by immunoSEQ multiplex PCR; TCRdb stores in-frame clones only, minus some. The data contain under 200,000 clones, 70% to 85% of them singletons. What was sequenced was peripheral blood. Source of these receptors: a man in his sixties who had recovered from COVID-19. The CDR3 runs from the conserved cysteine through the conserved F or W. Each record gives: D gene, J gene, CDR3 length, clone size, V gene, CDR3 DNA, CDR3 protein. The D gene is left open where the match is weak. Clone size appears in some rows only: once, few, many, or a class for an expanded clone.

>TRBD1|TRBJ2-3|15|NA|TRBV6-5
TGTGCCAGCAGCACCCAGGGGGCTCCCATAGATACGCAGTATTTT
CASSTQGAPIDTQYF
>TRBD1|TRBJ2-7|15|NA|TRBV5-1
TGCGCCAGCAGCGACCGGACAGGGCCGTCCTACGAGCAGTACTTC
CASSDRTGPSYEQYF
>NA|TRBJ2-2|15|NA|TRBV10-3
TGTGCCATCAGTGAATCACAGGGCCTCACCGGGGAGCTGTTTTTT
CAISESQGLTGELFF
>NA|TRBJ2-7|13|NA|TRBV20-1
TGCAGTGCTAGTATACCTAGTATCCACGAGCAGTACTTC
CSASIPSIHEQYF
>TRBD2|TRBJ2-1|15|NA|TRBV7-2
TGTGCCAGCAGCTTACAGCGGGGGGTAGACAATGAGCAGTTCTTC
CASSLQRGVDNEQFF
>NA|TRBJ1-5|17|NA|TRBV4-2
TGTGCCAGCAGCCTTTACTACGGGGAAGTGGGCAATCAGCCCCAGCATTTT
CASSLYYGEVGNQPQHF
>NA|TRBJ2-1|17|NA|TRBV11-1
TGTGCCAGCAGCTTAGCGATTCCAGGGAAAGCCTACAATGAGCAGTTCTTC
CASSLAIPGKAYNEQFF
>NA|TRBJ2-1|15|NA|TRBV7-2
TGTGCCAGCAGCTTAGGCCCTACCCTTTACAATGAGCAGTTCTTC
CASSLGPTLYNEQFF
>NA|TRBJ1-1|14|NA|TRBV6-5
TGTGCCAGCACCACGGGGGGCTTGAACACTGAAGCTTTCTTT
CASTTGGLNTEAFF
>TRBD1|TRBJ2-5|16|NA|TRBV11-2
TGTGCCAGCAGCTCCTATCGACAGGGGATCCAAGAGACCCAGTACTTC
CASSSYRQGIQETQYF
>TRBD1|TRBJ2-1|15|NA|TRBV19
TGTGCCAGTAGTATAGGGCAGGGGGTCCACAATGAGCAGTTCTTC
CASSIGQGVHNEQFF
>NA|TRBJ1-3|14|NA|TRBV5-5
TGTGCCAGCAGCTTGTGGGGAGCTGGAAACACCATATATTTT
CASSLWGAGNTIYF
>TRBD1|TRBJ2-7|17|once|TRBV15
TGTGCCACCAGCAGAGGGCTAGGGGGCTCCTCATCCTACGAGCAGTACTTC
CATSRGLGGSSSYEQYF
>NA|TRBJ1-3|15|NA|TRBV19
TGTGCCAGTACTTTTCCGACGGCGGGAGGAAACACCATATATTTT
CASTFPTAGGNTIYF
>TRBD2|TRBJ2-5|13|NA|TRBV29-1
TGCAGCGTTGGAGGCGGGGGGCAAGAGACCCAGTACTTC
CSVGGGGQETQYF
>TRBD1|TRBJ2-7|14|NA|TRBV7-9
TGTGCCAGCAGCTTACGGGACAGGGAATACGAGCAGTACTTC
CASSLRDREYEQYF
>NA|TRBJ2-2|13|NA|TRBV7-3
TGTGCCAGCAGCTCCCCAGGGTGGGGGGAGCTGTTTTTT
CASSSPGWGELFF
>NA|TRBJ2-6|15|NA|TRBV7-2
TGTGCCAGCAGCCACGGGTATTCTGGGGCCAACGTCCTGACTTTC
CASSHGYSGANVLTF
>NA|TRBJ1-4|16|NA|TRBV11-2
TGTGCCAGCAGCCCATTCTCGGCAGGGGATGGGGAAAAACTGTTTTTT
CASSPFSAGDGEKLFF
>TRBD2|TRBJ2-3|17|NA|TRBV7-2
TGTGCCAGCAGCCCACCCCGTAGCGGGGGGTCGTCAGATACGCAGTATTTT
CASSPPRSGGSSDTQYF
>TRBD2|TRBJ2-1|16|NA|TRBV9
TGTGCCAGCAGCGTAGTTTGGGCCGGGGGGGACAATGAGCAGTTCTTC
CASSVVWAGGDNEQFF
>NA|TRBJ1-2|10|NA|TRBV10-1
TGCGCCAGCACGAGGAGGGGCTACACCTTC
CASTRRGYTF
>TRBD2|TRBJ2-1|14|NA|TRBV7-3
TGTGCCAGCAGCTTACTAGCGGGCACGGGTGAGCAGTTCTTC
CASSLLAGTGEQFF
>TRBD1|TRBJ1-1|14|once|TRBV5-1
TGCGCCAGCAGCCAGGGGACAGTGAACACTGAAGCTTTCTTT
CASSQGTVNTEAFF
>NA|TRBJ2-7|14|NA|TRBV14
TGTGCCAGCAGCCATCAAGTAGCCCGGGACGAGCAGTACTTC
CASSHQVARDEQYF
>NA|TRBJ2-5|15|NA|TRBV3-1/TRBV3-2
TGTGCCAGCAGCCAGGATGCGAGGGTGAGGGAGACCCAGTACTTC
CASSQDARVRETQYF
>TRBD1|TRBJ1-2|15|once|TRBV7-3
TGTGCCAGCAGCGTCAACAGGGGGCCTGGCTATGGCTACACCTTC
CASSVNRGPGYGYTF
>NA|TRBJ1-5|13|NA|TRBV19
TGTGCCACCTCAGGGGAAGGAGATCAGCCCCAGCATTTT
CATSGEGDQPQHF
>TRBD1|TRBJ2-3|15|NA|TRBV27
TGTGCCAGCAGTTTTGCCAGGGGGAAGGCAGATACGCAGTATTTT
CASSFARGKADTQYF
>TRBD1|TRBJ2-3|15|NA|TRBV3-1/TRBV3-2
TGTGCCAGCAGCTACAGAGGACAGGGCGATAATACGCAGTATTTT
CASSYRGQGDNTQYF
>NA|TRBJ2-7|14|NA|TRBV6-5
TGTGCCAGCATCGAGACAGGTCGCAACTACGAGCAGTACTTC
CASIETGRNYEQYF
>NA|TRBJ2-6|16|NA|TRBV6-4
TGTGCCAGCAGTGACTCTGGGGCCTCTGGGGCCAACGTCCTGACTTTC
CASSDSGASGANVLTF
>NA|TRBJ2-7|13|NA|TRBV7-9
TGTGCCAGCAGCTTAGGACTGGCCTACGAGCAGTACTTC
CASSLGLAYEQYF
>TRBD1|TRBJ1-2|15|NA|TRBV19
TGTGCCAGTAGCCTAAGCACAGGGGTTAACTATGGCTACACCTTC
CASSLSTGVNYGYTF
>TRBD1|TRBJ1-3|15|NA|TRBV11-2
TGTGCCAGCAGCTCGACCCGGGACAGTAGAAACACCATATATTTT
CASSSTRDSRNTIYF
>TRBD2|TRBJ2-3|15|NA|TRBV29-1
TGCAGCGTTGAGGGGGGAGGGAGTCGAACAGATACGCAGTATTTT
CSVEGGGSRTDTQYF
>TRBD1|TRBJ1-6|15|NA|TRBV7-6
TGTGCCAGCAGCTTAGGACAGGGAGACAATTCACCCCTCCACTTT
CASSLGQGDNSPLHF
>NA|TRBJ2-1|17|NA|TRBV7-2
TGTGCCAGCAGCTTAGTAGGGGCGGGGAGCTCCTACAATGAGCAGTTCTTC
CASSLVGAGSSYNEQFF
>TRBD1|TRBJ1-1|14|NA|TRBV11-2
TGTGCCAGCAGTACCGGGACAGATATCACTGAAGCTTTCTTT
CASSTGTDITEAFF
>NA|TRBJ1-2|15|NA|TRBV7-2
TGTGCCAGCAGCTTATCGGTAGGGGTTGGGTATGGCTACACCTTC
CASSLSVGVGYGYTF
>NA|TRBJ1-2|17|NA|TRBV10-1
TGCGCCAGCAGTGAGTTAGCGATCGGGCAGGGGCTATCTGGCTACACCTTC
CASSELAIGQGLSGYTF
>NA|TRBJ2-7|13|NA|TRBV6-5
TGTGCCAGCCGGGGACACCAGACCTACGAGCAGTACTTC
CASRGHQTYEQYF
>TRBD1|TRBJ1-6|16|NA|TRBV7-2
TGTGCCAGCAGCTTATTATCGACAGGGGACGGATCACCCCTCCACTTT
CASSLLSTGDGSPLHF
>NA|TRBJ1-5|15|NA|TRBV5-8
TGTGCCAGCAGCTTAGAGGGCACGAGCAATCAGCCCCAGCATTTT
CASSLEGTSNQPQHF
>NA|TRBJ2-5|14|NA|TRBV2
TGTGCCAGCAGTCCATATTCAGGGGAAGAGACCCAGTACTTC
CASSPYSGEETQYF
>TRBD2|TRBJ2-7|15|NA|TRBV9
TGTGCCAGCAGCGCCAACGGGGGGGCGGGCTACGAGCAGTACTTC
CASSANGGAGYEQYF
>TRBD2|TRBJ2-3|16|NA|TRBV6-2/TRBV6-3
TGTGCCAGCAGTTACTCAACTAGCGGGGCCTTGGATACGCAGTATTTT
CASSYSTSGALDTQYF
>TRBD2|TRBJ2-2|17|NA|TRBV11-3
TGTGCCAGCAGCCTAACCCGGGGGGGCCCGGGCACCGGGGAGCTGTTTTTT
CASSLTRGGPGTGELFF
>TRBD2|TRBJ2-7|17|NA|TRBV7-6
TGTGCCAGCAGCTTAGACGATCGGGAGGGTTCCCCCTACGAGCAGTACTTC
CASSLDDREGSPYEQYF
>NA|TRBJ2-7|15|NA|TRBV18
TGTGCCAGCTCACCACCGGGCGGGGGCAAGAACGAGCAGTACTTC
CASSPPGGGKNEQYF
>TRBD1|TRBJ2-1|14|NA|TRBV5-1
TGCGCCAGCAGCAACGGGACAGGCCTCAATGAGCAGTTCTTC
CASSNGTGLNEQFF
>NA|TRBJ1-5|14|once|TRBV7-9
TGTGCCAGCAGCCCTGGCTGGCAGTACCAGCCCCAGCATTTT
CASSPGWQYQPQHF
>TRBD1|TRBJ1-4|15|NA|TRBV19
TGTGCCAGTAGTCCGACAGGGGGCGCGGATGAAAAACTGTTTTTT
CASSPTGGADEKLFF
>NA|TRBJ1-5|15|NA|TRBV18
TGTGCCAGCTCACCCCCGCCGGGCGGGGATCAGCCCCAGCATTTT
CASSPPPGGDQPQHF
>TRBD2|TRBJ2-3|16|few|TRBV5-8
TGTGCCAGCACCTTTGGGACTAGCAGCCGCACAGATACGCAGTATTTT
CASTFGTSSRTDTQYF
>NA|TRBJ2-2|14|NA|TRBV6-4
TGTGCCAGCAGTGAGGGGGGGAACACCGGGGAGCTGTTTTTT
CASSEGGNTGELFF